This passage covers 20 T cell receptor beta chains from one sample sequenced in a study of blood T cells in healthy people across ages. Next came a second PCR, run for about 6 to 12 cycles, which used a sample-barcoded 5' primer along with a J-beta primer mix. TCRdb processed the 5' RACE reads anew with MiXCR; each CDR3 protein has one entry. The table shows about 800,000 distinct CDR3 sequences, with around a quarter occurring only once. These data also formed part of another study, on T cells of mothers and their children.

The sample was blood. These receptors were collected from a boy aged 5-17 years in good health.

This clonotype occurred a few times. The chain links TRBV7-2 to TRBJ1-4; 9 bases align to TRBD1. Trimming cost V 5 bases and J 8 bases; bases outside gene matches: 6. The germline V gene has CDR1 SGHTA and CDR2 FQGNSA. This CDR3 region has 14 residues. The CDR3: CASSQDRGAEKLFF. The CDR3 DNA reads TGTGCCAGCAGCCAGGACAGGGGTGCGGAAAAACTGTTTTTT.

The chain joins TRBV6-2 or TRBV6-3 to TRBJ2-7, with D tentatively TRBD1 (6 bases). Per germline, CDR1 MNHEY and CDR2 SVGEGT. There are 13 residues in the CDR3. With 5 bases removed from V and 6 bases from J, the gap between germline ends came to 14 bases. The CDR3: CASSQTGSGEQYF. In DNA form, the CDR3 reads TGTGCCAGCAGTCAAACAGGGTCGGGCGAGCAGTACTTC.

A few counts support this clonotype. The chain joins TRBV28 to TRBJ1-4; D gene unclear. Germline V gene data show CDR1 as MDHEN and CDR2 as SYDVKM. V lost 1 base to trimming and J lost 5 bases, with 8 bases between them. This CDR3 contains 14 residues. CDR3: CASSLYSPNEKLFF. DNA of the CDR3: TGTGCCAGCAGTTTATACAGCCCCAATGAAAAACTGTTTTTT.

The rearrangement links TRBV2 to TRBJ2-3; the match to TRBD1 covers 7 bases. The CDR3 is 13 amino acids. After removal of 3 bases from V and 6 bases from J, the junction contained 3 bases not matched to a gene. Germline assignment: CDR1 SNHLY and CDR2 FYNNEI. CDR3 bases: TGTGCCAGCAGTGATACAGGGGCGGATACGCAGTATTTT. Protein sequence: CASSDTGADTQYF.

The chain employs TRBV9 and TRBJ2-7; D uncertain. From germline, CDR1 is SGDLS and CDR2 YYNGEE. V was clipped by 2 bases and J by 2 bases, with 8 bases between them. The CDR3 contains 13 residues. This CDR3 reads CASSVDSAYEQYF. CDR3 nucleotide sequence: TGTGCCAGCAGCGTTGACTCAGCCTACGAGCAGTACTTC.

The chain uses TRBV28 and TRBJ1-1, with unresolved D. CDR1 and CDR2 (germline): MDHEN, SYDVKM. With 5 bases removed from V and 10 bases from J, the gap between germline ends came to 17 bases. The CDR3 extends over 13 amino acids. CDR3 sequence (DNA): TGTGCCAGCAGTCCTACACGGGGTTTTGGAGCTTTCTTT. The encoded protein is CASSPTRGFGAFF.

This clonotype showed up just once. The rearrangement uses TRBV3-1 and TRBJ2-5, with D possibly TRBD2 on 6 matching bases. Trimming took off 1 base at V and 3 bases at J, with 9 bases between the two ends. Germline CDR1 and CDR2: LGHDT and YNNKEL (reference sequence). The CDR3 consists of 14 residues. The CDR3 reads CASSQGWGEETQYF. CDR3 sequence (DNA): TGTGCCAGCAGCCAAGGGTGGGGGGAAGAGACCCAGTACTTC.

The CDR3 coding sequence is TGCAGCGTTGGAGGGCAGCCCATCACAGATACGCAGTATTTT. It specifies CSVGGQPITDTQYF. The chain links TRBV29-1 to TRBJ2-3; D is possibly TRBD2 (5 bases). This CDR3 comprises 14 residues. Trimming took off 4 bases at V and 2 bases at J, with 13 bases between the two ends. Germline V gene lookup returns CDR1 SQVTM and CDR2 ANQGSEA.

There are many counts of this clonotype. At one end the junction does not follow the germline gene, possibly because of a read error. The rearrangement joins TRBV5-1 to TRBJ2-7; 10 bases map to TRBD2. CDR1 and CDR2 from the germline V gene are SGHRS and YFSETQ. The CDR3 consists of 14 residues. The CDR3 region is CASSLAGATYEQYF. In DNA form, the CDR3 reads TGTGCCAGCAGCCTAGCGGGGGCGACATACGAGCAGTACTTC.

This clonotype was detected ten times or more. The chain links TRBV29-1 to TRBJ2-5; tentatively, D is TRBD1 or TRBD2 (6 bases each). The germline V gene encodes CDR1 SQVTM and CDR2 ANQGSEA. V shed 7 bases and J shed 4 bases, with 13 bases lying between them. This CDR3 spans 12 amino acids. The CDR3 nucleotides read TGCAGCGCCCACGAGGGGGGAGAGACCCAGTACTTC. It translates to CSAHEGGETQYF.

CDR3 in amino acids: CGGLAGGLPFF. The CDR3 nucleotides read TGCGGGGGACTAGCGGGGGGGCTCCCGTTCTTC. The chain has TRBV20-1 and TRBJ2-1; TRBD2 agrees at 16 bases. Germline V gene data show CDR1 as DFQATT and CDR2 as SNEGSKA (reference sequence). The CDR3 runs 11 residues.

The gene calls are TRBV20-1 and TRBJ2-5, with a weak D call TRBD2 (5 bases). Germline CDR1 is DFQATT and CDR2 is SNEGSKA (reference sequence). This CDR3 is 13 amino acids long. The ends were cut back, 3 bases at V and 5 bases at J, with 13 bases in the middle. The CDR3 spells CSARRRGWETQYF. The CDR3 nucleotides are TGCAGTGCTAGGCGGCGAGGGTGGGAGACCCAGTACTTC.

This clonotype was counted between two and nine times. The chain joins TRBV2 to TRBJ2-3; the D gene is possibly TRBD1 (6 bases). CDR1 is SNHLY, CDR2 FYNNEI, per germline. Trimming removed 4 bases at V and 2 bases at J, with 13 bases between. The CDR3 spans 15 residues. The CDR3 DNA reads TGTGCCAGCAGTGCCCAGGGGTTGTCCACAGATACGCAGTATTTT. It codes for CASSAQGLSTDTQYF. Full variable domain (remainder filled in from reference TRBV2 and TRBJ2-3): EPEVTQTPSHQVTQMGQEVILRCVPISNHLYFYWYRQILGQKVEFLVSFYNNEISEKSEIFDDQFSVERPDGSNFTLKIRSTKLEDSAMYFCASSAQGLSTDTQYFGPGTRLTVL.

The genes are TRBV6-2 or TRBV6-3 and TRBJ1-5; D call uncertain. Germline loops: CDR1 MNHEY, CDR2 SVGEGT. This CDR3 region has 13 residues. Trimming pared 7 bases from V and 2 bases from J, leaving 9 bases between. The CDR3 sequence: CASTVGGNQPQHF. DNA for the CDR3: TGTGCCAGCACCGTTGGGGGCAATCAGCCCCAGCATTTT.

The genes are TRBV12-3 or TRBV12-4 and TRBJ2-7; D is possibly TRBD1 (5 bases). The CDR3 is 13 residues long. Trimming cost V 3 bases and J 7 bases, with 13 bases left between them. This chain's CDR3 is CASSFQGLGEQYF. Written as DNA, the CDR3 is TGTGCCAGCAGTTTTCAGGGTTTGGGGGAGCAGTACTTC.

This chain connects TRBV6-1 to TRBJ2-5; D call uncertain. The DNA end lines up better with TRBJ2-7; the J call may be wrong. The CDR3 is made up of 14 amino acids. Germline V gives CDR1 MNHNS, CDR2 SASEGT. This chain's CDR3 is CASSYFEETYEQYF. CDR3 sequence (DNA): TGTGCCAGCAGTTATTTTGAGGAGACCTACGAGCAGTACTTC.

The gene calls are TRBV4-3 and TRBJ1-2; possible D gene TRBD1, 5 bases. This CDR3 contains 13 residues. The V end lost 1 base, the J end lost 7 bases, and 10 bases lay between the germline ends. Germline CDR1 and CDR2: LGHNA and YSLEER. The CDR3 loop reads CASSQGGGGGYTF. The CDR3 nucleotides are TGCGCCAGCAGCCAAGGTGGGGGGGGTGGCTACACCTTC.

The V gene is TRBV5-1, the J gene TRBJ2-3, with a tentative D call TRBD1 (6 bases). Trimming cost V 4 bases and J 4 bases, with 13 bases left between them. This CDR3 is built from 14 residues. Germline V lookup: CDR1 SGHRS, CDR2 YFSETQ. CDR3 in amino acids: CASSLYREADTQYF. CDR3 coding DNA: TGCGCCAGCAGCCTATACAGGGAAGCAGATACGCAGTATTTT.

This clonotype was found a few times. The conserved closing phenylalanine or tryptophan is absent in this CDR3, likely reflecting a read error. This sequence joins TRBV6-6 and TRBJ2-5, with 8 bases identical to TRBD2. There are 14 residues in the CDR3. Germline values: CDR1 MNHNY, CDR2 SVGAGI (reference sequence). Trimming at V came to 6 bases and at J to 4 bases, leaving 7 bases not matched to a gene. CDR3 region: CASRSSGKGETQYL. CDR3 DNA: TGTGCCAGCAGAAGTAGCGGGAAAGGAGAGACCCAGTACCTC.

This chain joins TRBV6-5 and TRBJ2-7; D might be TRBD2 (5 bases). The germline V gene encodes CDR1 MNHEY and CDR2 SVGAGI. There are 13 residues in the CDR3. V lost 6 bases and J 3 bases, leaving 12 bases between the germline ends. The CDR3 reads CASRDPRGYEQYF. CDR3 bases: TGTGCCAGCAGAGACCCTCGGGGCTACGAGCAGTACTTC.